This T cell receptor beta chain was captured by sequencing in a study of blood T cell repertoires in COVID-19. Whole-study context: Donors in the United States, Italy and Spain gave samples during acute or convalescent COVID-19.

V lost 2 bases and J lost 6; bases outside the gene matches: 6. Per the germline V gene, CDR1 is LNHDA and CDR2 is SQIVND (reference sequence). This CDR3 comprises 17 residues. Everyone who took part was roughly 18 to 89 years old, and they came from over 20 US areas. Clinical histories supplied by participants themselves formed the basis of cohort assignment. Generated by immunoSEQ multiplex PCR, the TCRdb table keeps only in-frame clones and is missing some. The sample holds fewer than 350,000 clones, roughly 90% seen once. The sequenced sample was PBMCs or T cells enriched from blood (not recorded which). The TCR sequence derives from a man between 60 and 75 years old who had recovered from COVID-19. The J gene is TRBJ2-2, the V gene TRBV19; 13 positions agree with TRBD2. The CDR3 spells CASSIRTSGSQAGELFF. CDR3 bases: TGTGCCAGTAGTATACGGACTAGCGGGAGCCAGGCCGGGGAGCTGTTTTTT. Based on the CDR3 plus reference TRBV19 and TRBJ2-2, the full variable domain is DGGITQSPKYLFRKEGQNVTLSCEQNLNHDAMYWYRQDPGQGLRLIYYSQIVNDFQKGDIAEGYSVSREKKESFPLTVTSAQKNPTAFYLCASSIRTSGSQAGELFFGEGSRLTVL.